The next 8 T cell receptor beta chains were all read from a single sample in a study of CD8 T cells in Susac syndrome. Random hexamers were used to reverse transcribe the RNA input (roughly 0.5 to 1 ug). MiXCR, applied by TCRdb to the immunoSEQ multiplex PCR reads, yields one record per CDR3 protein. The sample gives about 200,000 distinct CDR3 sequences, 90% to 95% of which show up once; 0.087% is in the top ten. The sample taken for sequencing was CD4+ T cells from PBMCs. The source is a human donor with Susac syndrome.

The V call is TRBV28, the J call TRBJ1-1; unclear D gene. V was clipped by 8 bases and J by 1 base, with 11 bases between them. Germline loops: CDR1 MDHEN, CDR2 SYDVKM. This CDR3 contains 13 residues. The CDR3 loop is CASLRSANTEAFF. In DNA form, the CDR3 reads TGTGCCAGCCTAAGATCTGCGAACACTGAAGCTTTCTTT.

The V gene is TRBV18, the J gene TRBJ2-3, with TRBD2 matching over 10 bases. Per germline, CDR1 KGHSH and CDR2 LQKENI. V lost 6 bases and J lost 6; bases outside the gene matches: 12. The CDR3 is made up of 16 amino acids. The CDR3, as DNA: TGTGCCAGCTCCCTCGGTGATCTAGCGGGGGATGATACGCAGTATTTT. Amino acids: CASSLGDLAGDDTQYF. Full variable domain (remainder filled in from reference TRBV18 and TRBJ2-3): NAGVMQNPRHLVRRRGQEARLRCSPMKGHSHVYWYRQLPEEGLKFMVYLQKENIIDESGMPKERFSAEFPKEGPSILRIQQVVRGDSAAYFCASSLGDLAGDDTQYFGPGTRLTVL.

The rearrangement uses TRBV29-1 and TRBJ1-1; maybe TRBD1 (5 bases). This CDR3 comprises 13 residues. CDR1 and CDR2 (germline): SQVTM, ANQGSEA. With 3 bases removed from V and 1 base from J, the gap between germline ends came to 9 bases. The DNA of the CDR3 is TGCAGCGTTGACGACAGCTCGAACACTGAAGCTTTCTTT. Protein: CSVDDSSNTEAFF.

This clonotype has just a few counts. The V call is TRBV6-5, the J call TRBJ1-1; no clear D gene. The CDR3 contains 14 residues. The ends were cut back, 2 bases at V and 3 bases at J, with 10 bases in the middle. Germline V gives CDR1 MNHEY, CDR2 SVGAGI. The CDR3 region is CASSYLADDTEAFF. CDR3 coding DNA: TGTGCCAGCAGTTACCTGGCAGACGACACTGAAGCTTTCTTT.

This sequence joins TRBV7-3 and TRBJ2-1, with 8 bases matching TRBD2. This CDR3 contains 15 residues. The J segment lost 4 bases and the V segment lost 5 bases, leaving 7 bases of the junction unmatched. CDR1 and CDR2 from the germline V gene are SGHTA and FQGTGA. CDR3 region: CASSPGGTSYNEQFF. CDR3 bases: TGTGCCAGCAGCCCGGGGGGGACTTCGTACAATGAGCAGTTCTTC.

Here the CDR3 reads CASSSSTSGGQETQYF. CDR3 DNA sequence: TGTGCCAGCAGCTCCTCGACTAGCGGGGGTCAAGAGACCCAGTACTTC. V usage is TRBV9 and J usage is TRBJ2-5, with 12 bases fitting TRBD2. The J segment lost 2 bases and the V segment lost 4 bases, leaving 6 bases of the junction unmatched. CDR3 length: 16 amino acids. Germline V gene sequence: CDR1 SGDLS, CDR2 YYNGEE.

The rearrangement uses TRBV24-1 and TRBJ1-2; no reliable D call. Germline V lookup: CDR1 KGHDR, CDR2 SFDVKD. The CDR3 has 11 amino acids. The V and J ends lost 9 bases and 4 bases respectively, with 8 bases between them. CDR3 sequence: CATSGSYGYTF. CDR3 coding DNA: TGTGCCACCTCCGGGAGCTATGGCTACACCTTC.

This chain connects TRBV7-9 to TRBJ1-6; no clear D gene. The CDR3 consists of 12 residues. Trimming removed 6 bases at V and 5 bases at J, with 5 bases between. Germline assignment: CDR1 SEHNR and CDR2 FQNEAQ (reference sequence). This CDR3 is CASRTDNSPLHF. CDR3 coding DNA: TGTGCCAGCAGAACCGATAATTCACCCCTCCACTTT.